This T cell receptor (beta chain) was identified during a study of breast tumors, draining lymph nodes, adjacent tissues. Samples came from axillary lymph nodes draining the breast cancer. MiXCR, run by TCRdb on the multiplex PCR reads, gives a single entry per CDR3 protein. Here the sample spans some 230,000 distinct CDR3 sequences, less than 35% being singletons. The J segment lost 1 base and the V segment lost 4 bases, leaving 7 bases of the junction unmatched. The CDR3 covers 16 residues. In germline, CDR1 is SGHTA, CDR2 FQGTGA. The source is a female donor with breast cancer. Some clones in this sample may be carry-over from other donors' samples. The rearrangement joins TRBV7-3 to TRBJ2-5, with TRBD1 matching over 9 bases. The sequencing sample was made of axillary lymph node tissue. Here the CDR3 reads CASSCAGTGFQETQYF. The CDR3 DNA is TGTGCCAGCAGCTGTGCCGGGACAGGGTTCCAAGAGACCCAGTACTTC.